The TCR beta chain described here comes from a study of post-analysis software for immune sequencing data. Findings of the study overall: Normalized Chao1 diversity in multiple sclerosis patients fell significantly below that of controls. TRBV5-6, TRBV5-1 and TRBV20-1 belonged to a set of five TRBV segments that were more frequent in patients than controls. Samples sharing a preparation batch grouped tightly together when assessed by F measure.

Libraries were made from TCR beta cDNA, and they carried unique molecular identifiers. Via MiXCR, TCRdb re-called the PCR reads, giving one row per CDR3 protein. Among some 690,000 distinct CDR3 sequences listed, 55% to 60% were seen once. On this clonotype itself: Its matching antigen is unknown.

V lost 2 bases to trimming and J lost 5 bases; unmatched junction nucleotides: 6. This CDR3 has 15 amino acids. Per the germline V gene, CDR1 is MDHEN and CDR2 is SYDVKM. The V gene is TRBV28, the J gene TRBJ2-3, with TRBD2 identical over 8 bases. The specimen was blood. This sequence was found in a girl aged 2 to 10 with multiple sclerosis. The CDR3 reads CASSLGAGVVDTQYF. CDR3 DNA: TGTGCCAGCAGTTTAGGAGCGGGAGTTGTAGATACGCAGTATTTT.